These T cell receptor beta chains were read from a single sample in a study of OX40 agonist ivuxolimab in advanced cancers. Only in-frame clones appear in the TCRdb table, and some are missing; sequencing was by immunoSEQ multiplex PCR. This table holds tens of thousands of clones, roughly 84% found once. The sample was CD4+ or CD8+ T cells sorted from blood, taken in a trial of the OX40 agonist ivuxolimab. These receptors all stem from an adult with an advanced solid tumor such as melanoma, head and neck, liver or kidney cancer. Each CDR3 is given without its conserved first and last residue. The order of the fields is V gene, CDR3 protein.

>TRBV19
ASSKGPFGGTDTQY
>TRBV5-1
ASSPIRNTGELF
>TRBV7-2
ASSVTGGNSYEQY
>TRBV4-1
ASSDEQF
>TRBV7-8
ASSFRGETSGVSYEQY
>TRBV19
ASSAGQDNTEAF
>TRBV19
ASSTQAWNEQF
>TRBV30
AWDGRTPLANYGYT
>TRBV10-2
ASSDFPGAYEQY
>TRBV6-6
ASSYSIGTGSYEQY
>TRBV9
ASSVGGIGQPQH
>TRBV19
ASTAVDKREMGPYSNQPQH
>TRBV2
ASRAGQGGRYEQY
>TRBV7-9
ASSAESGRRYEQF
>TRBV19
ASSIGTGGGYEQY
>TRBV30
AWGMDTQY